This TCR beta chain was sequenced in a study of T cell responses to AZD1222 COVID-19 vaccine. The table came from immunoSEQ multiplex PCR; TCRdb's copy has only in-frame clones and leaves some out. The sample yields approximately 120,000 clones, approximately 88% seen once. This CDR3 is 16 amino acids long. The trim removed 2 bases at V and 5 bases at J, leaving 7 bases unmatched. Per the germline V gene, CDR1 is LGHNA and CDR2 is YNFKEQ. This chain connects TRBV4-2 to TRBJ1-4; 8 nucleotides line up with TRBD1. This receptor was taken from an adult in good health. The source was peripheral blood, collected on day 0 of AZD1222 vaccination. DNA of the CDR3: TGTGCCAGCAGCCAAAACCTCCAGGGGGCGAATGAAAAACTGTTTTTT. Translated, it gives CASSQNLQGANEKLFF.